The clone carrying this T cell receptor (beta chain) was counted only a few times. What it recognizes is unknown. The sample is drawn from a study of response to subunit inactivated influenza vaccine. The study, taken as a whole, reports: The study's authors posited that every seasonal influenza vaccination enlists few new T cells.

V shed 5 bases and J shed 9 bases, with 14 bases lying between them. The CDR3 is 11 amino acids. CDR1 and CDR2 (germline): DFQATT, SNEGSKA (reference sequence). TCRdb recomputed calls from the RT-PCR reads with MiXCR, one row per CDR3 protein. Of 650,000 to 700,000 distinct CDR3 sequences in the sample, roughly 14% were seen once. Here the sequenced sample was PBMCs from blood, taken about 13 days after vaccination. This clonotype was obtained from a man aged 50-59 years who received an inactivated influenza vaccine. The chain employs TRBV20-1 and TRBJ2-7; unclear D gene. CDR3 sequence reads: CSAADLLGQYF. The DNA for the CDR3 is TGCAGTGCTGCCGATCTTCTCGGGCAGTACTTC.